This T cell receptor beta chain is from a study of post-analysis software for immune sequencing data. The TCR beta cDNA libraries contained unique molecular identifiers. One entry per CDR3 protein results from TCRdb running MiXCR on the PCR reads. The sample has hundreds of thousands of distinct CDR3 sequences; roughly 46% are singletons. The material sequenced was blood. This TCR came from a girl between 10 and 17 years old with multiple sclerosis.

The CDR3 region has the DNA TGTGCCAGCACCTATGGGTCAGGGAGGCCCCCCGGGGAGCTGTTTTTT. This translates into CASTYGSGRPPGELFF. The gene calls are TRBV9 and TRBJ2-2; weak D call: TRBD2 (6 bases). CDR3 length: 16 amino acids. V lost 6 bases and J 6 bases, leaving 21 bases between the germline ends. Germline V gene sequence: CDR1 SGDLS, CDR2 YYNGEE.